Presented here are 17 T cell receptor beta chains from one specimen sequenced in a study of T cells in narcolepsy. Libraries were prepared by immunoSEQ multiplex PCR; TCRdb keeps only in-frame clonotypes and omits some of them. The table has tens of thousands of clones, 82% seen once; the top ten hold roughly 2.5%. What was sequenced was CD45RA- memory CD4+ T cells from PBMCs. These receptors all come from a human donor with narcolepsy.

The chain joins TRBV7-9 to TRBJ2-7; D uncertain. The CDR3 sequence is 15 residues long. In germline, CDR1 is SEHNR, CDR2 FQNEAQ (reference sequence). Trimming removed 4 bases at V and 1 base at J, with 14 bases between. The DNA for the CDR3 is TGTGCCAGCAGCTCCTTCTCCACCTCGTCCTACGAGCAGTACTTC. Residues: CASSSFSTSSYEQYF.

This clone has a single count. This CDR3 is CASSLDSLMNTEAFF. The CDR3 coding sequence is TGTGCCAGCAGCTTAGATTCCCTGATGAACACTGAAGCTTTCTTT. V and J are TRBV7-9 and TRBJ1-1; D gene unclear. V was shortened by 1 base and J by 0 bases, with 9 bases between the two germline ends. The CDR3 runs to 15 residues. Germline V gene sequence: CDR1 SEHNR, CDR2 FQNEAQ (reference sequence).

This chain uses TRBV18 with TRBJ1-1; 10 bases align to TRBD1. V lost 6 bases, J lost 1 base, and 8 bases stayed unmatched. Germline-derived CDR1 and CDR2 are KGHSH and LQKENI. The length of the CDR3 is 16 residues. In DNA form, the CDR3 reads TGTGCCAGCTCCCTAGGGACAGGGGCTTCGAACACTGAAGCTTTCTTT. Translation gives CASSLGTGASNTEAFF.

This chain uses TRBV5-5 with TRBJ2-5; 10 bases fit TRBD2. This CDR3 has 16 residues. Germline CDR1 SGHKS, CDR2 YYEKEE (reference sequence). V trimming: 4 bases; J trimming: 5 bases; junction bases outside the gene matches: 11. CDR3 protein: CASSRTASGSVETQYF. The CDR3, as DNA: TGTGCCAGCAGCAGAACAGCTAGCGGGAGTGTGGAGACCCAGTACTTC.

The rearrangement joins TRBV19 to TRBJ2-1; the D gene is possibly TRBD2 (5 bases). CDR1 LNHDA and CDR2 SQIVND come from the germline V gene (reference sequence). The CDR3 sequence is 16 residues long. Trimming removed 0 bases at V and 6 bases at J, with 15 bases between. The chain's CDR3 is CASSIDLGLTGNEQFF. The DNA of the CDR3 is TGTGCCAGTAGTATAGATTTAGGACTTACTGGCAATGAGCAGTTCTTC.

This clone was detected a few times. The J gene is TRBJ1-2, the V gene TRBV7-2; no clear D. The ends were cut back, 4 bases at V and 4 bases at J, with 7 bases in the middle. Germline V gene sequence: CDR1 SGHTA, CDR2 FQGNSA. The CDR3 extends over 12 amino acids. The CDR3, as DNA: TGTGCCAGCAGCTCCCACAGCTATGGCTACACCTTC. Translated: CASSSHSYGYTF.

The J gene is TRBJ2-3, the V gene TRBV5-1; TRBD1 matches at 7 bases. Trimming cost V 2 bases and J 2 bases; bases outside gene matches: 2. The CDR3 is 14 residues long. Germline loops: CDR1 SGHRS, CDR2 YFSETQ. In DNA, the CDR3 is TGCGCCAGCAGCTTACAGGGGACCACAGATACGCAGTATTTT. The encoded protein is CASSLQGTTDTQYF.

The chain is built from TRBV19 and TRBJ1-3; D unresolved. V lost 3 bases to trimming and J lost 4 bases, with 13 bases between them. The CDR3 length is 15 residues. The germline V gene has CDR1 LNHDA and CDR2 SQIVND (reference sequence). DNA for the CDR3: TGTGCCAGTAGTATCCTCGGGAGCTCCGGAAACACCATATATTTT. This encodes CASSILGSSGNTIYF.

V usage is TRBV2 and J usage is TRBJ2-7, with 11 positions matching TRBD2. This CDR3 comprises 17 residues. Germline loops: CDR1 SNHLY, CDR2 FYNNEI. Trimming at V came to 7 bases and at J to 6 bases, leaving 17 bases not matched to a gene. The CDR3 loop reads CASIRGPRTSGLSEQYF. CDR3 in DNA: TGTGCCAGCATTCGAGGGCCCCGGACTAGCGGGTTGTCCGAGCAGTACTTC.

The rearrangement links TRBV7-2 to TRBJ1-3; tentative D call: TRBD1 (5 bases). Germline V lookup: CDR1 SGHTA, CDR2 FQGNSA. CDR3 size: 17 residues. V lost 1 base and J lost 0, with 13 bases in between. CDR3 bases: TGTGCCAGCAGCTTAGAGGGGACCTATGCCTCTGGAAACACCATATATTTT. Translated: CASSLEGTYASGNTIYF.

The chain employs TRBV6-1 and TRBJ1-5; D remains ambiguous. Per germline, CDR1 MNHNS and CDR2 SASEGT. Trimming cost V 7 bases and J 4 bases, with 8 bases left between them. CDR3 length: 12 residues. CDR3: CASTRANQPQHF. The CDR3 DNA reads TGTGCCAGCACCCGGGCAAATCAGCCCCAGCATTTT.

The chain recombines TRBV7-9 with TRBJ2-5, with TRBD2 identical over 9 bases. This CDR3 is built from 15 residues. Germline CDR1 and CDR2: SEHNR and FQNEAQ (reference sequence). The V and J ends lost 5 bases and 5 bases, in that order; junction bases with no gene match: 9. The CDR3 DNA reads TGTGCCAGCAGCCGCGAGGCGGGAGGGCCGGAGACCCAGTACTTC. It yields the protein CASSREAGGPETQYF.

On this clone itself: The sample carries other DNA sequences with the same CDR3. This chain connects TRBV9 to TRBJ1-2; TRBD1 matches 7 bases. J gave up 6 bases and V 0 bases, and 2 bases lay outside the gene matches. The germline CDR1 and CDR2 sequences are SGDLS and YYNGEE. CDR3 length: 13 amino acids. CDR3 bases: TGTGCCAGCAGCGTAGACAGGGGAGATGGCTACACCTTC. Its translation: CASSVDRGDGYTF.

V usage is TRBV25-1 and J usage is TRBJ1-4; D is possibly TRBD1 (5 bases). This CDR3 comprises 15 residues. V was cut by 1 base and J by 7 bases, with 13 bases left in between. Per germline, CDR1 MGHDK and CDR2 SYGVNS. The CDR3 is CASSESGFYFEKLFF. The CDR3, as DNA: TGTGCCAGCAGTGAATCAGGGTTCTATTTTGAAAAACTGTTTTTT.

The chain joins TRBV2 to TRBJ2-7; 11 bases are shared with TRBD1. The V gene's germline CDR1 is SNHLY and CDR2 FYNNEI. The length of the CDR3 is 14 residues. V gave up 6 bases and J gave up 4 bases; unmatched junction bases: 5. CDR3 residues: CASRGDRGAYEQYF. CDR3 sequence (DNA): TGTGCCAGCAGAGGGGACAGGGGGGCGTACGAGCAGTACTTC.

V is TRBV30 and J is TRBJ1-5; D gene unclear. CDR3 length: 14 amino acids. Germline V CDR1 and CDR2: GTSNPN, SVGIG (reference sequence). Trimming took off 0 bases at V and 3 bases at J, with 9 bases between the two ends. The CDR3 DNA reads TGTGCCTGGAGTGTACATCCGGCCAATCAGCCCCAGCATTTT. This sequence encodes CAWSVHPANQPQHF.

This clone was seen only once. The chain is built from TRBV28 and TRBJ2-7; D may correspond to TRBD1 or TRBD2 (5 bases each). The V end was cut by 5 bases, the J end by 3 bases, with 26 bases between. The CDR3 contains 18 residues. Germline V gene sequence: CDR1 MDHEN, CDR2 SYDVKM. The CDR3 protein is CASSLSPGFGAVDYEQYF. The CDR3 DNA is TGTGCCAGCAGTCTCTCCCCGGGGTTTGGGGCCGTGGACTACGAGCAGTACTTC.